This passage covers 10 T cell receptor beta chains from one sample sequenced in a study of T cells in Graves' hyperthyroidism and ophthalmopathy. The CDR3 regions of TCR beta were amplified from RNA transcripts. With the HTBI primer set, the TCR CDR3 went through a first round of RT-PCR. One entry per CDR3 protein results from TCRdb running MiXCR on the multiplex PCR reads. The table has hundreds of thousands of distinct CDR3 sequences, roughly 15% seen once. The sequenced sample consisted of blood. Receptor source: a woman younger than 30 with Graves' hyperthyroidism.

This clonotype was found many times. The chain employs TRBV6-1 and TRBJ2-3, with 10 bases that match TRBD2. Germline trimming cut 5 bases from V and 0 bases from J; bases unmatched to any gene: 5. The CDR3 sequence is 16 residues long. Per germline, CDR1 MNHNS and CDR2 SASEGT. CDR3 sequence: CASSRFSGGSTDTQYF. In DNA, the CDR3 is TGTGCCAGCAGTCGATTTAGCGGGGGGAGCACAGATACGCAGTATTTT.

The rearrangement joins TRBV20-1 to TRBJ1-5; TRBD1 agrees at 9 bases. The CDR3 is made up of 13 amino acids. The germline CDR1 and CDR2 sequences are DFQATT and SNEGSKA (reference sequence). The junction had 8 bases not matched to a gene; V was cut back by 7 bases and J by 7 bases. In nucleotides, the CDR3 is TGCAGTGTCCCGGACAGGGGACACCAGCCCCAGCATTTT. Protein: CSVPDRGHQPQHF.

Many counts were recorded for this clonotype. The V and J genes are TRBV18 and TRBJ2-5; TRBD1 aligns across 9 bases. Germline loops: CDR1 KGHSH, CDR2 LQKENI. This CDR3 region has 12 residues. Germline trimming cut 4 bases from V and 8 bases from J; bases unmatched to any gene: 2. Written as DNA, the CDR3 is TGTGCCAGCTCACGGGACAGGGAAACCCAGTACTTC. This sequence encodes CASSRDRETQYF.

This clonotype was recorded a few times. The chain has TRBV2 and TRBJ2-3; D gene unclear. Germline values: CDR1 SNHLY, CDR2 FYNNEI. The CDR3 extends over 15 amino acids. Between the trimmed V and J ends, which lost 7 bases and 2 bases, there was a span of 16 bases. The CDR3 reads CASKVLRGPTDTQYF. In nucleotides, the CDR3 is TGTGCCAGCAAAGTTTTGCGAGGCCCCACAGATACGCAGTATTTT.

The chain is built from TRBV28 and TRBJ2-2, with 9 bases lining up with TRBD1. Trimming cost V 2 bases and J 0 bases; bases outside gene matches: 13. This CDR3 contains 20 residues. Germline V gene data show CDR1 as MDHEN and CDR2 as SYDVKM. The CDR3 is CASSLGDTGGFTANTGELFF. The CDR3 DNA reads as TGTGCCAGCAGTTTAGGAGACACAGGGGGCTTTACAGCGAACACCGGGGAGCTGTTTTTT.

This clonotype was seen only a few times. The rearrangement uses TRBV9 and TRBJ2-7; TRBD1 is a possible D gene (5 bases). The CDR3 has 14 amino acids. Germline assignment: CDR1 SGDLS and CDR2 YYNGEE. The V gene lost 1 base and the J gene lost 2 bases, with 10 bases spanning the gap. This chain's CDR3 is CASSVSQGPYEQYF. In DNA, the CDR3 is TGTGCCAGCAGCGTATCGCAGGGCCCCTACGAGCAGTACTTC.

This clonotype has at least ten counts. The gene calls are TRBV6-4 and TRBJ1-1; no firm D call. CDR1 MRHNA and CDR2 SNTAGT come from the germline V gene. The ends were cut back, 0 bases at V and 1 base at J, with 3 bases in the middle. CDR3 length equals 13 residues. Here the CDR3 reads CASSDSENTEAFF. In nucleotides, the CDR3 is TGTGCCAGCAGTGACTCTGAGAACACTGAAGCTTTCTTT.

This chain uses TRBV7-2 with TRBJ1-2; 8 bases map to TRBD1. With V trimmed by 0 bases and J by 7 bases, 13 bases remained unmatched. This CDR3 has 17 amino acids. CDR1 is SGHTA, CDR2 FQGNSA, per germline. The CDR3 DNA is TGTGCCAGCAGCTTAGCGTACGGGACTCACAGGGGGAGTGGCTACACCTTC. Amino acids: CASSLAYGTHRGSGYTF.

This clonotype occurred a few times. The chain joins TRBV27 to TRBJ1-2, with D unresolved. Germline loops: CDR1 MNHEY, CDR2 SMNVEV (reference sequence). V was shortened by 2 bases and J by 5 bases, with 12 bases between the two germline ends. CDR3 length: 14 residues. The CDR3 DNA sequence: TGTGCCAGCAGTTTAAGGGCCGGGCAATATGGCTACACCTTC. Its protein is CASSLRAGQYGYTF.

A word on this clonotype: It may be a read error: a sequence one base away is much more abundant. The CDR3 loop is CASSFQATQAAGGPGDTQYF. Written as DNA, the CDR3 is TGTGCCAGCAGCTTCCAGGCGACCCAGGCAGCGGGAGGGCCCGGAGATACGCAGTATTTT. The V and J genes are TRBV7-9 and TRBJ2-3; TRBD2 matches at 10 bases. This CDR3 region has 20 residues. The germline CDR1 and CDR2 sequences are SEHNR and FQNEAQ (reference sequence). Trimming removed 3 bases from V and 5 bases from J; junction bases left unmatched: 20.